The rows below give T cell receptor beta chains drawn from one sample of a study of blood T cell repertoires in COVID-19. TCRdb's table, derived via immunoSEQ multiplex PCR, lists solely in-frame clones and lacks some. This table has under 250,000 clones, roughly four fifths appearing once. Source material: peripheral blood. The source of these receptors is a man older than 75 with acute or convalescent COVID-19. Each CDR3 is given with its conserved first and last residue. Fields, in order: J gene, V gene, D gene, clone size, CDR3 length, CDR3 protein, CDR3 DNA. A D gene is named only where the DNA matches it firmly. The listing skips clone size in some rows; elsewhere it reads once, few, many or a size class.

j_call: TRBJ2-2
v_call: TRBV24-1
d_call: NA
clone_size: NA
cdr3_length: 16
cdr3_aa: CATSGPTGARTGELFF
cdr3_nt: TGTGCCACCAGTGGTCCGACGGGAGCGAGGACCGGGGAGCTGTTTTTT

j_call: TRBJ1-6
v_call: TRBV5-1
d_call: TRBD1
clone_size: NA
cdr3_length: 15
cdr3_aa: CASSLAQGASSPLHF
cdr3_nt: TGCGCCAGCAGCTTGGCCCAGGGGGCTAGTTCACCCCTCCACTTT

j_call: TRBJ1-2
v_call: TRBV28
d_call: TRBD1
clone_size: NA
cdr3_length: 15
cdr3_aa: CASSSWDRENYGYTF
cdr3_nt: TGTGCCAGCAGTTCGTGGGACAGGGAAAACTATGGCTACACCTTC

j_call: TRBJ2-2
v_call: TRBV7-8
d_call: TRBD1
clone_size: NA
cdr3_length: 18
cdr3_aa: CASSLAGDRVRNTGELFF
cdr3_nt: TGTGCCAGCAGCTTAGCAGGGGACAGGGTTAGAAACACCGGGGAGCTGTTTTTT

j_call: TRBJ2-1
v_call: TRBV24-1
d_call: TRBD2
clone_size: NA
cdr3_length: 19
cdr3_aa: CATSDFGSGTSGGYNEQFF
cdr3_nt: TGTGCCACCAGTGATTTCGGATCCGGGACTAGCGGGGGCTACAATGAGCAGTTCTTC

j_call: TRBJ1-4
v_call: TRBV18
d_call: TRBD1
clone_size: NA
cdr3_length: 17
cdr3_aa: CASSPSGTGATNEKLFF
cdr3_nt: TGTGCCAGCTCCCCTTCCGGGACAGGCGCAACTAATGAAAAACTGTTTTTT

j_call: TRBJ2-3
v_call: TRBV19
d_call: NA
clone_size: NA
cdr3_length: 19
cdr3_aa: CASSIRGGPLPSNTDTQYF
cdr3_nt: TGTGCCAGTAGTATCCGCGGAGGCCCGCTCCCCTCTAACACAGATACGCAGTATTTT

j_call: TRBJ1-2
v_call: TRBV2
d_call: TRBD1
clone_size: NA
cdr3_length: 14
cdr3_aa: CASSAETGGYGYTF
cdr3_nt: TGTGCCAGCAGTGCGGAGACAGGGGGTTATGGCTACACCTTC

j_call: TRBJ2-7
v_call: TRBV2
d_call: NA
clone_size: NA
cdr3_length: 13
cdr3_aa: CASAQGTSYEQYF
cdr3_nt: TGTGCCAGCGCACAGGGGACTTCTTACGAGCAGTACTTC

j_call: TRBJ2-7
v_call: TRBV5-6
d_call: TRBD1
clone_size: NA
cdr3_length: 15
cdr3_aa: CASSWGGQGFYEQYF
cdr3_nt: TGTGCCAGCAGCTGGGGGGGACAGGGTTTCTACGAGCAGTACTTC

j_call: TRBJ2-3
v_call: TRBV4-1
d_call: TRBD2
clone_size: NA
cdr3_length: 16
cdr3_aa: CASSPAGGSGTDTQYF
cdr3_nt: TGCGCCAGCAGCCCCGCGGGAGGATCCGGCACAGATACGCAGTATTTT

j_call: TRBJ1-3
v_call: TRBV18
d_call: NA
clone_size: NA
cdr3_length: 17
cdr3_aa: CASSPSGRNTSGNTIYF
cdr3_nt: TGTGCCAGCTCACCCTCCGGGAGAAACACCTCAGGAAACACCATATATTTT

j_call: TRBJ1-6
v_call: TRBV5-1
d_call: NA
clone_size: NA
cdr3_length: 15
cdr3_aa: CASSLAGVDNSPLHF
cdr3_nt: TGCGCCAGCAGCTTGGCAGGGGTGGATAATTCACCCCTCCACTTT

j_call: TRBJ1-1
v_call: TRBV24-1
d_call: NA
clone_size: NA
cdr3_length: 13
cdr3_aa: CATSDGGDTEAFF
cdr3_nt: TGTGCCACCAGTGACGGAGGGGACACTGAAGCTTTCTTT

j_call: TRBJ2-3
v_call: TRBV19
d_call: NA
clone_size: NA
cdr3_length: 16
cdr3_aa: CASSSLGGPGTDTQYF
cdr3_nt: TGTGCCAGTAGTTCCCTGGGGGGGCCTGGCACAGATACGCAGTATTTT

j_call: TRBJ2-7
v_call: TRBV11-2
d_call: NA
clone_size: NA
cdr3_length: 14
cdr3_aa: CASSLEGLSYEQYF
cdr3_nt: TGTGCCAGCAGCTTAGAGGGGCTGAGCTACGAGCAGTACTTC

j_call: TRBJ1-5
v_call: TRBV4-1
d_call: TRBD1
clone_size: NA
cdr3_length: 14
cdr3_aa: CASSSGTGVQPQHF
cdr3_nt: TGCGCCAGCAGCTCCGGGACAGGGGTTCAGCCCCAGCATTTT

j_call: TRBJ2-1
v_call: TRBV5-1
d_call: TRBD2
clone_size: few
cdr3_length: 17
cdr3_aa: CASSFGLAKDSYNEQFF
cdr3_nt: TGCGCCAGCAGCTTCGGACTAGCCAAAGACTCCTACAATGAGCAGTTCTTC

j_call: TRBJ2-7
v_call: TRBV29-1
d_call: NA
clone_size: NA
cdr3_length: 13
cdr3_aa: CSVEAQGNYEQYF
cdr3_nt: TGCAGCGTTGAAGCGCAGGGCAACTACGAGCAGTACTTC

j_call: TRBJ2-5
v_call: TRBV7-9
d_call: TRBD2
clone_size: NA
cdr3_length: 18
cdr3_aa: CASSSPGLAGGAQETQYF
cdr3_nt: TGTGCCAGCAGCTCACCGGGACTAGCGGGGGGGGCGCAAGAGACCCAGTACTTC

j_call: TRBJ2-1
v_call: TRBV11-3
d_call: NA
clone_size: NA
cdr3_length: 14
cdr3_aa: CASSLVAGSDEQFF
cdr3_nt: TGTGCCAGCAGCTTAGTGGCCGGGTCCGATGAGCAGTTCTTC

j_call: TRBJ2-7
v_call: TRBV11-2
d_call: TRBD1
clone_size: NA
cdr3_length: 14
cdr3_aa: CASSLGTGAYEQYF
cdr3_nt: TGTGCCAGCAGCTTGGGGACAGGGGCCTACGAGCAGTACTTC

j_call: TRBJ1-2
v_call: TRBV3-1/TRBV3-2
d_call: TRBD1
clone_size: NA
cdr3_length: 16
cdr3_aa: CASSPQWTGWGYGYTF
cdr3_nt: TGTGCCAGCAGCCCCCAATGGACAGGGTGGGGCTATGGCTACACCTTC

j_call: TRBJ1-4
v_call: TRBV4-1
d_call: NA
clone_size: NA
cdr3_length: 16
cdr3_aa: CASSQADSATNEKLFF
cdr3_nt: TGCGCCAGCAGCCAAGCAGATTCTGCAACTAATGAAAAACTGTTTTTT

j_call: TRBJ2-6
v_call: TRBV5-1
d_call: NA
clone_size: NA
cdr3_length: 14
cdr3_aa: CASSLAGGANVLTF
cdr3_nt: TGCGCCAGCAGCTTGGCAGGCGGGGCCAACGTCCTGACTTTC

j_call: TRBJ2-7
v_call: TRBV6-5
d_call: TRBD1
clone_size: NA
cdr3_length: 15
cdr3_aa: CASSFTGGLSYEQYF
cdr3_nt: TGTGCCAGCAGTTTTACAGGGGGCCTCTCCTACGAGCAGTACTTC

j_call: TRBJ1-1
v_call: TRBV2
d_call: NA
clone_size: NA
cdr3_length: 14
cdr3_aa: CASSEGRANTEAFF
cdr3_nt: TGTGCCAGCAGTGAAGGCAGGGCGAACACTGAAGCTTTCTTT

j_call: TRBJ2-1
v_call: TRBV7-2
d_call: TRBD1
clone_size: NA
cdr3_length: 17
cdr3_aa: CASSLGTGGAFLSEQFF
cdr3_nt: TGTGCCAGCAGCTTAGGGACAGGGGGCGCGTTCCTGAGTGAGCAGTTCTTC

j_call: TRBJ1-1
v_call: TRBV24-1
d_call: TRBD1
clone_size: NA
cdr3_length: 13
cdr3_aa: CATSDLRQGKAFF
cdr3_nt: TGTGCCACCAGTGATTTGAGACAGGGGAAAGCTTTCTTT

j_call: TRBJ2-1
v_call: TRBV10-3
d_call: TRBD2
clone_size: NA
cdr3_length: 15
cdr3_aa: CAIRRLAGNYNEQFF
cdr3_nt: TGTGCCATCAGGCGACTAGCGGGAAATTACAATGAGCAGTTCTTC

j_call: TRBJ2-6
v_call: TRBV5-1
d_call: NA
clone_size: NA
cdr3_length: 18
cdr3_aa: CASSTRQLHHSGANVLTF
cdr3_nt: TGCGCCAGCAGCACCCGACAGCTACACCACTCTGGGGCCAACGTCCTGACTTTC

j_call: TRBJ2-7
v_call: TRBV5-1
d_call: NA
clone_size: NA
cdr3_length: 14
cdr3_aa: CASNAGLNSYEQYF
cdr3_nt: TGCGCCAGCAACGCGGGACTCAACTCCTACGAGCAGTACTTC

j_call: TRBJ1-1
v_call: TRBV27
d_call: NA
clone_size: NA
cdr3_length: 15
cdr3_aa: CASSHRGRGRTEAFF
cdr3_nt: TGTGCCAGCAGTCACCGAGGCAGGGGACGGACTGAAGCTTTCTTT

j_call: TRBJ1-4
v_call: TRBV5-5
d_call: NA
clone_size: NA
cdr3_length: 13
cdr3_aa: CASSLYPVEKLFF
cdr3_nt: TGTGCCAGCAGCTTGTATCCAGTGGAAAAACTGTTTTTT

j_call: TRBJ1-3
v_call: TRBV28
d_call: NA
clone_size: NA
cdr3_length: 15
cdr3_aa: CASSSLGSSGNTIYF
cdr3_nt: TGTGCCAGCAGTTCCCTAGGATCCTCTGGAAACACCATATATTTT

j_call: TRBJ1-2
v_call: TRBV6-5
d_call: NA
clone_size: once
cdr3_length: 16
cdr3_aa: CASSYTPGKPNYGYTF
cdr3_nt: TGTGCCAGCAGTTACACCCCAGGGAAACCTAACTATGGCTACACCTTC

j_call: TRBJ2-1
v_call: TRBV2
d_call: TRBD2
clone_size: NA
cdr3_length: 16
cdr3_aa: CASSSSGGVFYNEQFF
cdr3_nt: TGTGCCAGCAGTTCTAGCGGGGGGGTTTTTTACAATGAGCAGTTCTTC

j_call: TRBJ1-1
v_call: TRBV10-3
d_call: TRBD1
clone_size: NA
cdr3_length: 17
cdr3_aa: CAISLGQGKGKSTEAFF
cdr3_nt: TGTGCCATCAGCCTGGGACAGGGTAAGGGTAAGTCCACTGAAGCTTTCTTT

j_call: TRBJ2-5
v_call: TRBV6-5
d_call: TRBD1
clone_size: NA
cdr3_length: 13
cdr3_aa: CASRRGGGETQYF
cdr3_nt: TGTGCCAGCAGGCGAGGGGGCGGCGAGACCCAGTACTTC

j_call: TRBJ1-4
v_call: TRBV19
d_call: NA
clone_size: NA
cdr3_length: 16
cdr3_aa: CASSMGRGTTNEKLFF
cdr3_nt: TGTGCCAGTAGTATGGGGAGGGGAACAACTAATGAAAAACTGTTTTTT

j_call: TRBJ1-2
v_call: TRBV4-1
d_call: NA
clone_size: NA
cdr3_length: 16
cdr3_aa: CASSQDAREISYGYTF
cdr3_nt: TGCGCCAGCAGCCAAGACGCCCGGGAAATCAGCTATGGCTACACCTTC

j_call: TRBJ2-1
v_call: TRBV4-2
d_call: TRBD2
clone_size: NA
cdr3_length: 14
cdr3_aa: CASSWTSGKNEQFF
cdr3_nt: TGTGCCAGCTCCTGGACTAGCGGGAAAAATGAGCAGTTCTTC

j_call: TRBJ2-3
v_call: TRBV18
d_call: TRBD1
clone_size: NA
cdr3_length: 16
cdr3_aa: CASSPPNRGRTDTQYF
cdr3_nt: TGTGCCAGCTCACCACCTAACAGGGGGCGCACAGATACGCAGTATTTT

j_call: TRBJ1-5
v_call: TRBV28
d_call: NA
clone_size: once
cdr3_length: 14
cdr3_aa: CASSLSQGSQPQHF
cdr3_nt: TGTGCCAGCAGTTTGTCACAGGGAAGTCAGCCCCAGCATTTT

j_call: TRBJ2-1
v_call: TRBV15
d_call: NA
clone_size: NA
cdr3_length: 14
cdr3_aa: CATSRDRFGNEQFF
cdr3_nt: TGTGCCACCAGCAGAGATCGGTTTGGCAATGAGCAGTTCTTC

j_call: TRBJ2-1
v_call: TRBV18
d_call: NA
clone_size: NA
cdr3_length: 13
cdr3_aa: CASSRGVHNEQFF
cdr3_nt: TGTGCCAGCTCACGCGGTGTACACAATGAGCAGTTCTTC

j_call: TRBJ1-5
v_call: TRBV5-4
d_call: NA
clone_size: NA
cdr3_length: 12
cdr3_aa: CASSLDRGPQHF
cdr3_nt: TGTGCCAGCAGCTTGGACCGGGGGCCCCAGCATTTT

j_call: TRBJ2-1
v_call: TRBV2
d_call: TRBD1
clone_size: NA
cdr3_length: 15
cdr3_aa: CASSPGQGGYNEQFF
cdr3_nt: TGTGCCAGCAGCCCTGGACAGGGAGGCTACAATGAGCAGTTCTTC

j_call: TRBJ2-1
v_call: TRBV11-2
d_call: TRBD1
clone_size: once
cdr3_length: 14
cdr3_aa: CASSPWTGSSEQFF
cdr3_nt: TGTGCCAGCAGCCCCTGGACAGGGTCGAGTGAGCAGTTCTTC

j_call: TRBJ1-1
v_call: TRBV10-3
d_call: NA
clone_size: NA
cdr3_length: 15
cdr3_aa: CAISAVSRGVSEAFF
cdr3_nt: TGTGCCATCAGTGCCGTATCCCGGGGGGTTAGTGAAGCTTTCTTT

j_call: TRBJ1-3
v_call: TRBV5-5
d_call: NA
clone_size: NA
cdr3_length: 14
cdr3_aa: CASSPQGSGNTIYF
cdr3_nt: TGTGCCAGCAGCCCTCAGGGGTCTGGAAACACCATATATTTT

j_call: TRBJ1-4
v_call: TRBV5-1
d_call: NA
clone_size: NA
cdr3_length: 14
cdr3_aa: CASSLLGQNEKLFF
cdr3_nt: TGCGCCAGCAGCTTGCTGGGGCAGAATGAAAAACTGTTTTTT

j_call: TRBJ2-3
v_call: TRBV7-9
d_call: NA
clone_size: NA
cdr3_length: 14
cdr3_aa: CASSSGTAADTQYF
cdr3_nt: TGTGCCAGCAGCTCCGGTACAGCGGCAGATACGCAGTATTTT